Listed here is a single TCR beta chain. This record comes from a study of monozygotic twins with inflammatory bowel disease. Germline values: CDR1 SQVTM, CDR2 ANQGSEA. The CDR3 contains 16 residues. TCRdb reprocessed the 5' RACE reads and reports one entry per CDR3 protein, with no DNA. The listing contains approximately 400,000 distinct CDR3 sequences. Sample: blood. This TCR was sampled from a human donor with ulcerative colitis or Crohn's disease, or a healthy co-twin of an affected twin (not recorded which). This chain connects TRBV29-1 to TRBJ2-3; no DNA is available, so the TRBD2 call from TCRdb remains unchecked. This chain's CDR3 is CSVVGTSSGSTDTQYF.